These T cell receptor beta chains were read from a single sample in a study of blood T cell repertoires in COVID-19. The protocol was immunoSEQ multiplex PCR, while the TCRdb copy is restricted to in-frame clones and leaves out a portion. The sample contains a few hundred thousand clones, more than 85% of which appear only once. The sequenced sample was PBMCs or T cells enriched from blood (not recorded which). All receptors come from a man aged 40-50 years who had recovered from COVID-19. Each CDR3 is given with its conserved first and last residue. A D gene is named only where the DNA matches it firmly. Not every row has a clone size; where given, it reads once, few, many or a size class.

j_call: TRBJ2-2; cdr3_length: 15; d_call: TRBD2; v_call: TRBV19; clone_size: NA; cdr3_nt: TGTGCCAGTAGTATCGGGGAGCGGGGCACCGGGGAGCTGTTTTTT; cdr3_aa: CASSIGERGTGELFF
j_call: TRBJ1-3; cdr3_length: 14; d_call: TRBD1; v_call: TRBV5-6; clone_size: NA; cdr3_nt: TGTGCCAGCAGCTTACAGGGGCTTGGAAACACCATATATTTT; cdr3_aa: CASSLQGLGNTIYF
j_call: TRBJ1-2; cdr3_length: 15; d_call: NA; v_call: TRBV5-1; clone_size: NA; cdr3_nt: TGCGCCAGCAGCACTGGGACTGCTGGAAACTATGGCTACACCTTC; cdr3_aa: CASSTGTAGNYGYTF
j_call: TRBJ1-4; cdr3_length: 16; d_call: NA; v_call: TRBV5-1; clone_size: NA; cdr3_nt: TGCGCCAGCAGCCCCTTTTCGGCCAGGGATAATGAAAAACTGTTTTTT; cdr3_aa: CASSPFSARDNEKLFF
j_call: TRBJ1-1; cdr3_length: 18; d_call: TRBD1; v_call: TRBV11-3; clone_size: NA; cdr3_nt: TGTGCCAGCAGCTTAGATGCACGACGGACAGGGGGGAACACTGAAGCTTTCTTT; cdr3_aa: CASSLDARRTGGNTEAFF
j_call: TRBJ1-2; cdr3_length: 13; d_call: TRBD1; v_call: TRBV27; clone_size: NA; cdr3_nt: TGTGCCAGCAGTTTAGACAGGGGGCTTGGCTACACCTTC; cdr3_aa: CASSLDRGLGYTF
j_call: TRBJ1-1; cdr3_length: 16; d_call: NA; v_call: TRBV3-1/TRBV3-2; clone_size: NA; cdr3_nt: TGTGCCAGCAGCCAAGATTCAAGACAGAGGAACACTGAAGCTTTCTTT; cdr3_aa: CASSQDSRQRNTEAFF
j_call: TRBJ2-7; cdr3_length: 18; d_call: TRBD2; v_call: TRBV5-1; clone_size: NA; cdr3_nt: TGCGCCAGCAGCCCCCAGGGACTAGCGGGGGGCGTCACCTACGAGCAGTACTTC; cdr3_aa: CASSPQGLAGGVTYEQYF
j_call: TRBJ2-7; cdr3_length: 15; d_call: TRBD1; v_call: TRBV28; clone_size: NA; cdr3_nt: TGTGCCAGCAGTTTGGGGACAGGCAGATCCTACGAGCAGTACTTC; cdr3_aa: CASSLGTGRSYEQYF
j_call: TRBJ2-3; cdr3_length: 18; d_call: TRBD2; v_call: TRBV7-2; clone_size: NA; cdr3_nt: TGTGCCAGCAGCACTCAACCTCCTAGACTAGCAAAGACAGATACGCAGTATTTT; cdr3_aa: CASSTQPPRLAKTDTQYF
j_call: TRBJ2-1; cdr3_length: 15; d_call: TRBD2; v_call: TRBV5-6; clone_size: NA; cdr3_nt: TGTGCCAGCAGCCGCGGGGGGAGCTCCTACAATGAGCAGTTCTTC; cdr3_aa: CASSRGGSSYNEQFF
j_call: TRBJ1-3; cdr3_length: 15; d_call: NA; v_call: TRBV3-1/TRBV3-2; clone_size: NA; cdr3_nt: TGTGCCAGCACCTCCGACCCGACAGGCCGAAACACCATATATTTT; cdr3_aa: CASTSDPTGRNTIYF
j_call: TRBJ1-5; cdr3_length: 15; d_call: NA; v_call: TRBV5-1; clone_size: NA; cdr3_nt: TGCGCCAGCAGCTTGGGGACAGCAAACAATCAGCCCCAGCATTTT; cdr3_aa: CASSLGTANNQPQHF
j_call: TRBJ2-7; cdr3_length: 15; d_call: NA; v_call: TRBV11-3; clone_size: NA; cdr3_nt: TGTGCCAGCAGCTCGTGGCGGGGCCCCCATTACGAGCAGTACTTC; cdr3_aa: CASSSWRGPHYEQYF
j_call: TRBJ1-4; cdr3_length: 15; d_call: NA; v_call: TRBV16; clone_size: NA; cdr3_nt: TGTGCCAGCTCCCTTGGGACTGCAACTAATGAAAAACTGTTTTTT; cdr3_aa: CASSLGTATNEKLFF
j_call: TRBJ2-1; cdr3_length: 16; d_call: TRBD2; v_call: TRBV7-9; clone_size: NA; cdr3_nt: TGTGCCAACGAGCGGGAGGGCCTTCCAGTCGCCAATGAGCAGTTCTTC; cdr3_aa: CANEREGLPVANEQFF
j_call: TRBJ2-2; cdr3_length: 14; d_call: TRBD1; v_call: TRBV27; clone_size: NA; cdr3_nt: TGTGCCAGCAGTTTAGGGACAGGAATAAGGGAGCTGTTTTTT; cdr3_aa: CASSLGTGIRELFF
j_call: TRBJ1-4; cdr3_length: 18; d_call: TRBD1; v_call: TRBV4-2; clone_size: NA; cdr3_nt: TGTGCCAGCAGCGAAGGGACAGGTTTGGGTCTTTCGAATGAAAAACTGTTTTTT; cdr3_aa: CASSEGTGLGLSNEKLFF
j_call: TRBJ1-5; cdr3_length: 15; d_call: NA; v_call: TRBV6-5; clone_size: NA; cdr3_nt: TGTGCCAGCATAAGGAAGACAGGTGATAGGGAGCCCCAGCATTTT; cdr3_aa: CASIRKTGDREPQHF
j_call: TRBJ1-2; cdr3_length: 15; d_call: TRBD1; v_call: TRBV6-6; clone_size: few; cdr3_nt: TGTGCCAGCAGTTCACGACAGGGCTCTAACTATGGCTACACCTTC; cdr3_aa: CASSSRQGSNYGYTF
j_call: TRBJ1-6; cdr3_length: 16; d_call: NA; v_call: TRBV2; clone_size: few; cdr3_nt: TGTGCCAGCAGCAACAGGGAGAGCTCCTATAATTCACCCCTCCACTTT; cdr3_aa: CASSNRESSYNSPLHF
j_call: TRBJ2-7; cdr3_length: 17; d_call: TRBD1; v_call: TRBV5-1; clone_size: NA; cdr3_nt: TGCGCCAGCAGACAGGCCGGAGCAGGGGGCGCTACCTACGAGCAGTACTTC; cdr3_aa: CASRQAGAGGATYEQYF
j_call: TRBJ2-1; cdr3_length: 14; d_call: TRBD2; v_call: TRBV5-1; clone_size: NA; cdr3_nt: TGCGCCAGCAGCTCGCTTAGCGGGGGCGATGAGCAGTTCTTC; cdr3_aa: CASSSLSGGDEQFF
j_call: TRBJ2-3; cdr3_length: 15; d_call: NA; v_call: TRBV11-3; clone_size: NA; cdr3_nt: TGTGCCAGCACCCGGGGGTGGAGTAACACAGATACGCAGTATTTT; cdr3_aa: CASTRGWSNTDTQYF
j_call: TRBJ1-1; cdr3_length: 13; d_call: NA; v_call: TRBV28; clone_size: NA; cdr3_nt: TGTGCCAGCAGTTCCGGACACGGGTTAGAAGCTTTCTTT; cdr3_aa: CASSSGHGLEAFF
j_call: TRBJ2-7; cdr3_length: 15; d_call: TRBD2; v_call: TRBV27; clone_size: NA; cdr3_nt: TGTGCCAGCAGACATTCCGGGACTAGCGAGTACGAGCAGTACTTC; cdr3_aa: CASRHSGTSEYEQYF
j_call: TRBJ2-5; cdr3_length: 11; d_call: NA; v_call: TRBV20-1; clone_size: NA; cdr3_nt: TGCAGTGGGAAGCGGGAAGAGACCCAGTACTTC; cdr3_aa: CSGKREETQYF
j_call: TRBJ2-1; cdr3_length: 20; d_call: TRBD2; v_call: TRBV4-2; clone_size: NA; cdr3_nt: TGTGCCAGCAGCCGACCTGATGGGGCTAGCGGGACTCATTCCTACAATGAGCAGTTCTTC; cdr3_aa: CASSRPDGASGTHSYNEQFF
j_call: TRBJ2-1; cdr3_length: 13; d_call: TRBD1; v_call: TRBV5-1; clone_size: NA; cdr3_nt: TGCGCCAGCAGCTTGACAGGGGGGCATGAGCAGTTCTTC; cdr3_aa: CASSLTGGHEQFF
j_call: TRBJ2-3; cdr3_length: 14; d_call: NA; v_call: TRBV7-2; clone_size: NA; cdr3_nt: TGTGCCAGCAGCGTTCAGGGAAGCACAGATACGCAGTATTTT; cdr3_aa: CASSVQGSTDTQYF
j_call: TRBJ1-1; cdr3_length: 15; d_call: TRBD1; v_call: TRBV25-1; clone_size: NA; cdr3_nt: TGTGCCAGCAGTGAATTTGACAGGGGGCCCCCTGAAGCTTTCTTT; cdr3_aa: CASSEFDRGPPEAFF
j_call: TRBJ2-1; cdr3_length: 13; d_call: NA; v_call: TRBV5-1; clone_size: NA; cdr3_nt: TGCGCCAGCAGCTTGGGGAGCTATGACGAGCAGTTCTTC; cdr3_aa: CASSLGSYDEQFF
j_call: TRBJ1-6; cdr3_length: 14; d_call: TRBD1; v_call: TRBV10-3; clone_size: NA; cdr3_nt: TGTGCCATCAGTGAAGGGACAGGGGACTCACCCCTCCACTTT; cdr3_aa: CAISEGTGDSPLHF
j_call: TRBJ1-3; cdr3_length: 15; d_call: TRBD1; v_call: TRBV19; clone_size: NA; cdr3_nt: TGTGCCAGTAAGCCTCAGGGGGTATTAGGAAACACCATATATTTT; cdr3_aa: CASKPQGVLGNTIYF
j_call: TRBJ2-3; cdr3_length: 16; d_call: TRBD2; v_call: TRBV7-3; clone_size: NA; cdr3_nt: TGTGCCAGCAGCACCGGACTAGCGGGGTCGGCAGATACGCAGTATTTT; cdr3_aa: CASSTGLAGSADTQYF
j_call: TRBJ2-1; cdr3_length: 17; d_call: TRBD2; v_call: TRBV4-2; clone_size: once; cdr3_nt: TGTGCCAGCAGCCCCCGACTAGCGGGGCCTGCCTACAATGAGCAGTTCTTC; cdr3_aa: CASSPRLAGPAYNEQFF
j_call: TRBJ2-7; cdr3_length: 15; d_call: TRBD1; v_call: TRBV19; clone_size: NA; cdr3_nt: TGTGCCAGTAGTATCTCTGGACAGGCCTCCTACGAGCAGTACTTC; cdr3_aa: CASSISGQASYEQYF
j_call: TRBJ2-1; cdr3_length: 14; d_call: NA; v_call: TRBV7-6; clone_size: NA; cdr3_nt: TGTGCCAGCAGCCCGAGGGCTCTAATCAATGAGCAGTTCTTC; cdr3_aa: CASSPRALINEQFF
j_call: TRBJ2-7; cdr3_length: 11; d_call: NA; v_call: TRBV10-3; clone_size: NA; cdr3_nt: TGTGCCAGCTCCGGGGGTGACGAGCAGTACTTC; cdr3_aa: CASSGGDEQYF
j_call: TRBJ2-3; cdr3_length: 19; d_call: TRBD2; v_call: TRBV27; clone_size: NA; cdr3_nt: TGTGCCAGCAGTTTCCAATTGGGCGCTAGCGGGAGTTTACTGGATACGCAGTATTTT; cdr3_aa: CASSFQLGASGSLLDTQYF
j_call: TRBJ2-3; cdr3_length: 15; d_call: NA; v_call: TRBV5-1; clone_size: NA; cdr3_nt: TGCGCCAGCAGCTTGGCCGTCCTAGCAGAAGATACGCAGTATTTT; cdr3_aa: CASSLAVLAEDTQYF
j_call: TRBJ2-2; cdr3_length: 17; d_call: TRBD2; v_call: TRBV4-2; clone_size: NA; cdr3_nt: TGTGCCAGCAGCCAAGACCCCCTAGCGGGAGGAACCGGGGAGCTGTTTTTT; cdr3_aa: CASSQDPLAGGTGELFF
j_call: TRBJ1-5; cdr3_length: 14; d_call: NA; v_call: TRBV7-2; clone_size: few; cdr3_nt: TGTGCCAGCAGCTTAGACAGTAGCAATCAGCCCCAGCATTTT; cdr3_aa: CASSLDSSNQPQHF
j_call: TRBJ1-2; cdr3_length: 17; d_call: TRBD1; v_call: TRBV19; clone_size: NA; cdr3_nt: TGTGCCAGTAGTATAGAGGCTTGGACAGGGGAGAGTGGTGGCTACACCTTC; cdr3_aa: CASSIEAWTGESGGYTF
j_call: TRBJ1-1; cdr3_length: 14; d_call: NA; v_call: TRBV5-4; clone_size: NA; cdr3_nt: TGTGCCAGCAGCTTCGGGAGTCTGAACACTGAAGCTTTCTTT; cdr3_aa: CASSFGSLNTEAFF
j_call: TRBJ2-1; cdr3_length: 14; d_call: TRBD2; v_call: TRBV5-8; clone_size: NA; cdr3_nt: TGTGCCAGCAGCCTACTAGCGGGAGGGTCTGAGCAGTTCTTC; cdr3_aa: CASSLLAGGSEQFF
j_call: TRBJ2-1; cdr3_length: 15; d_call: TRBD2; v_call: TRBV18; clone_size: NA; cdr3_nt: TGTGCCAGCTCACCGGGACTAGCTCACTACAATGAGCAGTTCTTC; cdr3_aa: CASSPGLAHYNEQFF
j_call: TRBJ1-2; cdr3_length: 14; d_call: TRBD1; v_call: TRBV19; clone_size: NA; cdr3_nt: TGTGCCAGTAGTCACGGGACAGGGGGCCTTGGCTACACCTTC; cdr3_aa: CASSHGTGGLGYTF
j_call: TRBJ2-2; cdr3_length: 12; d_call: NA; v_call: TRBV29-1; clone_size: NA; cdr3_nt: TGCAGCGCTGGGACAAAGGGCGGGGAGCTGTTTTTT; cdr3_aa: CSAGTKGGELFF
j_call: TRBJ2-7; cdr3_length: 14; d_call: NA; v_call: TRBV4-2; clone_size: NA; cdr3_nt: TGTGCCAGCAGCCAAGCTAACGAGCCCTACGAGCAGTACTTC; cdr3_aa: CASSQANEPYEQYF
j_call: TRBJ2-5; cdr3_length: 16; d_call: NA; v_call: TRBV2; clone_size: NA; cdr3_nt: TGTGCCAGCAGTTGGGACTGGGGCCGAGATCAAGAGACCCAGTACTTC; cdr3_aa: CASSWDWGRDQETQYF
j_call: TRBJ2-3; cdr3_length: 15; d_call: TRBD2; v_call: TRBV2; clone_size: NA; cdr3_nt: TGTGCCAGCAGTTCTAGCGGGGGAGGCACAGATACGCAGTATTTT; cdr3_aa: CASSSSGGGTDTQYF
j_call: TRBJ1-2; cdr3_length: 13; d_call: NA; v_call: TRBV27; clone_size: few; cdr3_nt: TGTGCCAGCAGTTACGGGGGGAGCTATGGCTACACCTTC; cdr3_aa: CASSYGGSYGYTF
j_call: TRBJ1-2; cdr3_length: 18; d_call: NA; v_call: TRBV4-1; clone_size: NA; cdr3_nt: TGCGCCAGCAGCCAAGATAGCCCGGGGTCCTTATCATACTATGGCTACACCTTC; cdr3_aa: CASSQDSPGSLSYYGYTF
j_call: TRBJ1-1; cdr3_length: 17; d_call: NA; v_call: TRBV11-2; clone_size: NA; cdr3_nt: TGTGCCAGCAGCTTAGAAGATCTCCAGGGGCCGGACACTGAAGCTTTCTTT; cdr3_aa: CASSLEDLQGPDTEAFF
j_call: TRBJ1-2; cdr3_length: 16; d_call: TRBD1; v_call: TRBV6-2/TRBV6-3; clone_size: NA; cdr3_nt: TGTGCCAGCAGTCCAACGCTTTGGGACAGGGACGGTGGCTACACCTTC; cdr3_aa: CASSPTLWDRDGGYTF
j_call: TRBJ1-2; cdr3_length: 14; d_call: TRBD1; v_call: TRBV5-1; clone_size: NA; cdr3_nt: TGCGCCAGCAGCTTAAGGGACAGGGCCGCGGGCTACACCTTC; cdr3_aa: CASSLRDRAAGYTF